This T cell receptor (beta chain) emerged from a study of T cell repertoires in ileal Crohn's disease (dated by TCRdb to between 2018 and 2021). Context from the whole study: The median duration of disease was approximately 7.9 years, and at the time of surgery roughly a third of patients were active smokers. A Rutgeerts score higher than i0 was the definition used for endoscopic postoperative recurrence. All patients had surgery for a complication: stricturing disease in 61% and penetrating disease in about 39%. TCR repertoire analysis was performed in around 61 Crohn's disease patients drawn from a prospective multicentre cohort. The study was conducted in parallel with a multicentre cohort built to find predictors of early endoscopic recurrence after ileocolonic resection. The study sequenced about 180 mucosal samples from roughly 60 patients, taken at several locations on the surgical specimen and at postoperative endoscopy. Postoperative therapy was given to about half of the patients, with thiopurines administered to about ten patients and anti-TNF agents administered to approximately 17 patients. M6 samples consisted of neoterminal ileum biopsies collected during postoperative colonoscopy. Beyond this particular receptor, the publication reports: Higher percentages of high-frequency clones at the time of surgery were linked to endoscopic recurrence, and every patient with clonality above 26.8% (18/57) had recurrence. Mucosal CD4 and CD8 T cells were sorted and sequenced only in a subgroup of patients, whose size was not stated. Within the first year after surgery, the timing of postoperative endoscopy varied, and the median delay was around seven months. Compared with non-smokers, patients who were active smokers at surgery showed a significantly higher proportion of clonal expansions (roughly 24% vs 19%, p=0.02). Sorted CD8 T cells carried more high-frequency clones than CD4 T cells, suggesting mucosal expansions were mainly CD8.

For commercial TCRB immunosequencing, approximately 460 nanograms of biopsy DNA were submitted for each sample. A two-step, amplification bias-controlled multiplex PCR was used by Adaptive Biotechnology to amplify CDR3 regions from genomic DNA. In the first PCR, primers covered every V and J gene segment, and in the second PCR, barcodes and Illumina adapters were added. CDR3 libraries were sequenced on an Illumina instrument. As for the authors' bioinformatics: Analysis combined the vendor-provided pipelines with custom analysis of raw data in R/Bioconductor under R version 3.3.0. Clonality, which ranges from 0 to 1, was calculated as the inverse of the normalised Shannon entropy across all productive clones. High-frequency clones were defined as the share of the repertoire occupied by the top 100 clones, with only clones passing a 95% confidence test being retained. Repertoire diversity was measured with the Simpson index, and overlap between samples was measured with the Morisita-Horn index. This immuneACCESS table, as held by TCRdb, lists in-frame sequences with V and J called but not all clones. Of the missing ones, under half trace to an unresolved V gene in checked studies; the others have no known cause. V, J and clone size reflect that table, while D and trimming were determined from the DNA. The sample table shows 12,000 or so clones, and more than 60% are seen once. The top ten clonotypes cover around 14% of the sample.

The germline V end is reduced by 0 bases and the J end by 8 bases; junction bases left unmatched: 8. For CDR1 and CDR2, the germline V gene lists MNHNS and SASEGT. The CDR3, cysteine through phenylalanine, is 16 amino acids long. The entry retains the CDR3 DNA only, 48 bases that are in frame from base 1. Sample time point, as interpreted from the label and publication: neoterminal ileum biopsy at postoperative endoscopy, about 6 months after surgery. To be eligible, patients had to be adults with ileal or ileocolonic Crohn's disease and an indication for ileocolonic resection. Before DNA extraction, whole ileal mucosal biopsies were kept frozen at -80 degrees C. Genomic DNA was extracted from frozen whole biopsies using a TRizol-based method and was quantified with a NanoDrop 2000 spectrophotometer. As concerns this clone: Its antigen target is currently unknown. No qualities accompany the bases; no much larger clone lies one base away.

The source is an adult with Crohn's disease. Recombination joined TRBV6-1 with TRBJ1-4; 8 central nucleotides agree with TRBD1. Specimen: ileal tissue. The sequence in DNA is TGTGCCAGCAGTGAAGCGCTGCAGGGGGCAGGAGAAAAACTGTTTTTT. Its protein reads: CASSEALQGAGEKLFF.